The 19 T cell receptor beta chains below were found in one sample sequenced in a study of Ad26.COV2.S vaccination and SARS-CoV-2 variants. Only in-frame clones appear in the TCRdb table, and some are missing; sequencing was by immunoSEQ multiplex PCR. This sample has hundreds of thousands of clones, with approximately 87% found just once. Treatment of the sample: some 19 received Ad26.COV2.S at low or high dose, single or two shots; about 5 received placebo; per-sample allocation not given. Sample collection was performed on day 63 after the first vaccine or placebo injection. Sample: peripheral blood, taken in a trial of Ad26.COV2.S vaccine versus placebo. The receptor source for this set is a person between 18 and 65 years old who received the Ad26.COV2.S COVID-19 vaccine or a placebo.

This rearrangement joins TRBV7-8 to TRBJ2-1; 8 nucleotides match TRBD2. The CDR3 is 14 residues long. The J segment lost 8 bases and the V segment lost 11 bases, leaving 14 bases of the junction unmatched. The germline gives CDR1 SGHVS, CDR2 FQNEAQ. The CDR3 DNA sequence: TGTGCCGCAATGGCGGGGGGCCTTATTGATGAGCAGTTCTTC. The encoded protein is CAAMAGGLIDEQFF.

The CDR3 here is CASSLDWGREAFF. The CDR3 bases are TGTGCCAGCAGTTTAGATTGGGGGAGGGAAGCTTTCTTT. The chain links TRBV12-3 or TRBV12-4 to TRBJ1-1, with a weak D call TRBD1 (5 bases). The V end lost 1 base, the J end lost 8 bases, and 11 bases lay between the germline ends. This CDR3 has 13 amino acids.

The DNA for the CDR3 is TGTGCCAGCAGCCAGGGGGGACAGGGGTCCTACGAGCAGTACTTC. It specifies CASSQGGQGSYEQYF. The rearrangement links TRBV7-2 to TRBJ2-7; TRBD1 matches 10 bases. Losses at the gene ends were 5 bases for V and 1 base for J; bases not matched to a gene: 5. This CDR3 spans 15 amino acids. Germline loops: CDR1 SGHTA, CDR2 FQGNSA.

The gene calls are TRBV10-3 and TRBJ2-3, with 13 bases that match TRBD2. Germline assignment: CDR1 ENHRY and CDR2 SYGVKD. With V trimmed by 3 bases and J by 5 bases, 5 bases remained unmatched. This CDR3 contains 16 residues. CDR3 amino acids: CAISDWTSGSKDTQYF. The CDR3 DNA follows: TGTGCCATCAGTGATTGGACTAGCGGGAGTAAAGATACGCAGTATTTT.

The CDR3 DNA sequence: TGTGCCAGCAGCTTGAGTCAGGGGATCTCTGGAAACACCATATATTTT. Translation gives CASSLSQGISGNTIYF. V and J are TRBV5-5 and TRBJ1-3, with a weak D call TRBD1 (6 bases). This CDR3 region has 16 residues. Trimming removed 1 base at V and 0 bases at J, with 11 bases between. Germline values: CDR1 SGHKS, CDR2 YYEKEE (reference sequence).

The V gene is TRBV11-2, the J gene TRBJ2-3; D possibly matches TRBD1 or TRBD2 (5 bases each). Trimming cost V 5 bases and J 0 bases, with 21 bases left between them. CDR1 and CDR2 (germline): SGHAT, FQNNGV. The CDR3 sequence is 18 residues long. CDR3 amino acids: CASSPLAWDPDSTDTQYF. Written as DNA, the CDR3 is TGTGCCAGCAGCCCCCTCGCGTGGGACCCGGACAGCACAGATACGCAGTATTTT.

This clone was observed once. The gene calls are TRBV7-7 and TRBJ2-1, with 7 bases that match TRBD2. With V trimmed by 1 base and J by 7 bases, 10 bases remained unmatched. The CDR3 has 16 amino acids. Germline-derived CDR1 and CDR2 are SSHAT and FNYEAQ (reference sequence). The CDR3 loop is CASSLGSGRAPNEQFF. Here the CDR3 DNA reads TGTGCCAGCAGCTTAGGATCGGGGAGGGCCCCAAATGAGCAGTTCTTC.

V usage is TRBV6-2 or TRBV6-3 and J usage is TRBJ2-7; maybe TRBD2 (6 bases). The CDR3 sequence is 17 residues long. The V gene's germline CDR1 is MNHEY and CDR2 SVGEGT. Trimming removed 5 bases from V and 0 bases from J, with 20 bases in between. The CDR3 DNA follows: TGTGCCAGCAGTGACCCCCCCGGGACTGGAAGCTCCTACGAGCAGTACTTC. The encoded protein is CASSDPPGTGSSYEQYF.

The gene calls are TRBV2 and TRBJ2-2; 8 positions match TRBD1. V lost 6 bases to trimming and J lost 4 bases; unmatched junction nucleotides: 4. Germline assignment: CDR1 SNHLY and CDR2 FYNNEI. The CDR3 extends over 14 amino acids. CDR3 in DNA: TGTGCCAGCAGCTGGACAGGGCCCACCGGGGAGCTGTTTTTT. Its translation: CASSWTGPTGELFF.

This chain joins TRBV7-8 and TRBJ1-2; D is perhaps TRBD1 (5 bases). The V gene's germline CDR1 is SGHVS and CDR2 FQNEAQ. The V end was cut by 2 bases, the J end by 7 bases, with 17 bases between. The CDR3 extends over 15 amino acids. The CDR3 spells CASSLPAGGTRGYTF. Written as DNA, the CDR3 is TGTGCCAGCAGCTTACCGGCGGGGGGGACCCGTGGCTACACCTTC.

Written as DNA, the CDR3 is TGTGCCAGCAGTGAAGAGGTAGGACAGATATATAGCAATCAGCCCCAGCATTTT. Amino acids: CASSEEVGQIYSNQPQHF. The chain has TRBV6-1 and TRBJ1-5; TRBD1 is a possible D gene (6 bases). This CDR3 is built from 18 residues. Looked up from germline, CDR1 is MNHNS and CDR2 is SASEGT. Trimming stripped 1 base from V and 0 bases from J, with 16 bases between.

This rearrangement joins TRBV21-1 to TRBJ2-1; TRBD2, the D gene given by the table, was not confirmed from the DNA. TRBV21-1 is a pseudogene segment. This CDR3 is built from 16 residues. Here the CDR3 reads CASSLLGLAGGNEQFF. The CDR3 nucleotides read TGTGCCAGCAGCCTCTTAGGACTAGCGGGAGGCAATGAGCAGTTCTTC.

This chain links TRBV14 with TRBJ2-3, with TRBD2 matching over 9 bases. The V gene's germline CDR1 is SGHDN and CDR2 FVKESK. The CDR3 length is 15 residues. V was pared by 3 bases and J by 6 bases, with 7 bases of the junction left unmatched. In DNA, the CDR3 is TGTGCCAGCAGCCATAGAAACGGACTAGCGGATACGCAGTATTTT. Translated, it gives CASSHRNGLADTQYF.

The sample holds one count of this clone. The V and J genes are TRBV18 and TRBJ2-1; 8 bases align to TRBD2. From germline, CDR1 is KGHSH and CDR2 LQKENI. The CDR3 loop spans 18 amino acids. Trimming took 3 bases from V and 0 from J; bases not matched to a gene: 10. CDR3 protein: CASSPQPPSGSSYNEQFF. Here the CDR3 DNA reads TGTGCCAGCTCACCCCAACCTCCAAGCGGGAGCTCCTACAATGAGCAGTTCTTC.

The CDR3 is CASSPPNPNEQFF. The CDR3 bases are TGTGCCAGCTCACCACCAAACCCGAATGAGCAGTTCTTC. This chain links TRBV18 with TRBJ2-1; D is undetermined. Germline lookup yields CDR1 KGHSH and CDR2 LQKENI. This CDR3 spans 13 amino acids. V was shortened by 0 bases and J by 7 bases, with 7 bases between the two germline ends.

This rearrangement joins TRBV12-3 or TRBV12-4 to TRBJ1-2; 11 positions match TRBD1. The length of the CDR3 is 13 residues. Trimming removed 5 bases from V and 8 bases from J; junction bases left unmatched: 4. CDR3 loop: CASSPRTGGGYTF. The CDR3, as DNA: TGTGCCAGCAGTCCCCGGACAGGGGGCGGCTACACCTTC.

The J gene is TRBJ1-1, the V gene TRBV27; D is uncertain. V dropped 7 bases and J dropped 4 bases, with 16 bases sitting between them. This CDR3 is 14 amino acids long. The germline gives CDR1 MNHEY, CDR2 SMNVEV (reference sequence). The CDR3 bases are TGTGCCAGCACGTCGAGTGGGTTGGGCACTGAAGCTTTCTTT. This gives the protein CASTSSGLGTEAFF.

The chain links TRBV5-1 to TRBJ2-1; 10 bases fit TRBD2. V shed 0 bases and J 4 bases; nucleotides not matched to a gene: 1. CDR1 SGHRS and CDR2 YFSETQ come from the germline V gene. The CDR3 totals 15 residues. For the CDR3, the DNA is TGCGCCAGCAGCTTGGCTAGCGGGGGTTACAATGAGCAGTTCTTC. It encodes CASSLASGGYNEQFF. Full variable domain (rest looked up from reference TRBV5-1 and TRBJ2-1): KAGVTQTPRYLIKTRGQQVTLSCSPISGHRSVSWYQQTPGQGLQFLFEYFSETQRNKGNFPGRFSGRQFSNSRSEMNVSTLELGDSALYLCASSLASGGYNEQFFGPGTRLTVL.

V is TRBV6-1 and J is TRBJ2-7; D is undetermined. The germline CDR1 and CDR2 sequences are MNHNS and SASEGT. V lost 1 base and J 6 bases, leaving 4 bases between the germline ends. This CDR3 is 11 amino acids long. CDR3 protein: CASSEGSEQYF. The CDR3 bases are TGTGCCAGCAGTGAAGGGTCCGAGCAGTACTTC.